This T cell receptor beta chain emerged from a study of blood T cell repertoires in COVID-19. This table comes from immunoSEQ multiplex PCR, and its TCRdb copy is limited to in-frame clones, with some not included. Of approximately 120,000 clones in the sample, around four fifths are singletons; the top ten hold roughly 25%. Trimming removed 4 bases from V and 6 bases from J; junction bases left unmatched: 9. Germline V lookup: CDR1 SGHRS, CDR2 YFSETQ. The CDR3 loop spans 15 amino acids. Material for sequencing was peripheral blood. The chain employs TRBV5-1 and TRBJ2-1; TRBD1 matches at 8 bases. The TCR originated in a human donor in a cohort sampled during active COVID-19. This chain's CDR3 is CASSKTGGLPNEQFF. CDR3 bases: TGCGCCAGCAGCAAAACAGGGGGTCTCCCCAATGAGCAGTTCTTC.